This T cell receptor beta chain was documented in a study of Ad26.COV2.S vaccination and SARS-CoV-2 variants. Study details: Donor was assigned to the Ad26.COV2.S arm of trial COV1001. Doses of Ad26.COV2.S were injected into muscle once or twice, 56 days apart.

A note on this clone: As yet, its antigen is unknown.

The germline V gene encodes CDR1 PRHDT and CDR2 FYEKMQ (reference sequence). V gave up 6 bases and J gave up 4 bases; unmatched junction bases: 5. The CDR3 extends over 14 amino acids. Sequencing was performed with immunoSEQ multiplex PCR; in TCRdb, only in-frame clones are kept and a portion is missing. The sample contains under 500,000 clones, about 90% of which appear only once. Findings of the study overall: Placebo and vaccine recipients had non-spike TCR breadth that was similar.

The treatment was: some 20 received Ad26.COV2.S at low or high dose, single or two shots; about five received placebo; per-sample allocation not given. Specimen acquisition occurred on day 63 following the initial vaccine or placebo injection. The sequence came from a person between 18 and 65 years old who received the Ad26.COV2.S COVID-19 vaccine or a placebo. Sequences were derived from peripheral blood, sampled in a trial of Ad26.COV2.S vaccine versus placebo. The chain carries TRBV13 and TRBJ1-4, with 7 bases that match TRBD1. The CDR3 DNA is TGTGCCAGCAGGGGAGGGGGCAGTAATGAAAAACTGTTTTTT. As protein: CASRGGGSNEKLFF. Together with reference TRBV13 and TRBJ1-4, the CDR3 gives the full variable domain: AAGVIQSPRHLIKEKRETATLKCYPIPRHDTVYWYQQGPGQDPQFLISFYEKMQSDKGSIPDRFSAQQFSDYHSELNMSSLELGDSALYFCASRGGGSNEKLFFGSGTQLSVL.